The source of this T cell receptor beta chain is a study of blood T cells in healthy people across ages. This clonotype was found a few times. Its antigen is undetermined. The junction differs from germline at one of its ends, possibly a read error. A second PCR, run for roughly 7 to 12 cycles, used a sample-barcoded 5' primer plus a J-beta primer mix. With 12 random nucleotides, a template-switch adaptor tagged each individual cDNA molecule. Every individual sample yielded 3 million or more paired-end reads (each containing CDR3). Using its own MiXCR run on the 5' RACE reads, TCRdb lists one record per CDR3 protein. This sample has 550,000 to 750,000 distinct CDR3 sequences, with 20% to 25% found just once. Each individual donor underwent a draw of about 9.1 milliliters of peripheral blood. Study-wide findings and caveats: Greater diversity and more naive CD4+ cells were seen in long-lived donors than in aged donors.

There are 19 residues in the CDR3. The germline V gene has CDR1 MNHEY and CDR2 SVGAGI. The rearrangement uses TRBV6-5 and TRBJ2-6, with D perhaps assigned TRBD1 or TRBD2 (5 bases each). The TCR sequence derives from a man between 65 and 85 years old in good health. The material sequenced was blood. The CDR3 region is CASSYYGPGRGSGANVLAF. The CDR3 coding sequence is TGTGCCAGCAGTTACTACGGTCCGGGACGCGGCTCTGGGGCCAACGTCCTGGCTTTC.